Sequencing of this TCR beta chain was carried out in a study of blood T cell repertoires in COVID-19. Turning to the study itself: Specimens from acute and convalescent COVID-19 originated in the United States, Italy and Spain. Sources were T cells, B-cell-depleted T cells, or PBMCs; the material itself was cDNA or gDNA.

In germline, CDR1 is SNHLY, CDR2 FYNNEI. Between the trimmed V and J ends, which lost 6 bases and 0 bases, there was a span of 17 bases. The CDR3 is 16 amino acids. Per the original methods: Nucleated cell number was recorded as an estimate derived from reference gene primer amplification. The table came from immunoSEQ multiplex PCR; TCRdb's copy has only in-frame clones and leaves some out. That table is the source of V, J and clone size, and D and trimming were worked out from the DNA. The profile shows over 85,000 clones, 91% of them singletons. The J gene is TRBJ1-1, the V gene TRBV2, with D maybe TRBD1 (6 bases). The sequenced sample was peripheral blood. This clonotype was sampled from a man younger than 35 with acute or convalescent COVID-19. CDR3 nucleotides: TGTGCCAGCAGCGACTCGTCCGGGACAATGAACACTGAAGCTTTCTTT. Translation: CASSDSSGTMNTEAFF.